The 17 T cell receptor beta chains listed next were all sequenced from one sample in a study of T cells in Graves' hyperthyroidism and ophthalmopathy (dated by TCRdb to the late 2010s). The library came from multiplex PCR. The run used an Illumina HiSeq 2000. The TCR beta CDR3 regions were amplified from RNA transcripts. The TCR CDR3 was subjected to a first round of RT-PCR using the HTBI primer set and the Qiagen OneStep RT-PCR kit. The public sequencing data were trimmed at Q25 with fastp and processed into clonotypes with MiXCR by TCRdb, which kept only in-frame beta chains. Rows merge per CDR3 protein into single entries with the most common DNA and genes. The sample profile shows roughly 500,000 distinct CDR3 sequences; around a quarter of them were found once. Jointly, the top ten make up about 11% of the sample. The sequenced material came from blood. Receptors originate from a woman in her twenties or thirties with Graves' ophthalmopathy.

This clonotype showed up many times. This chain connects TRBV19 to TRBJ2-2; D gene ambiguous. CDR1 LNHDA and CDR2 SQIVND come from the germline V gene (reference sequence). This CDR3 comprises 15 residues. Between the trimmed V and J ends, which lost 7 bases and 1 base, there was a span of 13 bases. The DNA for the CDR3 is TGTGCCAGTAAAACGGTCGGCGGGAACACCGGGGAGCTGTTTTTT. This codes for CASKTVGGNTGELFF.

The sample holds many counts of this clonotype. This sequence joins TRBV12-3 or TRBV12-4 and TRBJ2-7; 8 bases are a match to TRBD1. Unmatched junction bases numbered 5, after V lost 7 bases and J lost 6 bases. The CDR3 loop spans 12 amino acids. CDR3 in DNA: TGTGCCAGCACCCAGGACAGGGTCGAGCAGTACTTC. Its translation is CASTQDRVEQYF.

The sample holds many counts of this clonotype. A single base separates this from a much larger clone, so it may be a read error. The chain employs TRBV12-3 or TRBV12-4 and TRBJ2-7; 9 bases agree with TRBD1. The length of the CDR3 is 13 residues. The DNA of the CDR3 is TGTGCCAGCAGTACGGGACAGGGCTACAAGCAGTACTTC. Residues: CASSTGQGYKQYF.

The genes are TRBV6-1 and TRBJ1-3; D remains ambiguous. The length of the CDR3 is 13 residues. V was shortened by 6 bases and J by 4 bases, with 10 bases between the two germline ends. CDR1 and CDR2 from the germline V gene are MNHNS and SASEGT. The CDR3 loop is CASSQRRGNTIYF. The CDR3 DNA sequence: TGTGCCAGCAGCCAACGGAGGGGAAACACCATATATTTT.

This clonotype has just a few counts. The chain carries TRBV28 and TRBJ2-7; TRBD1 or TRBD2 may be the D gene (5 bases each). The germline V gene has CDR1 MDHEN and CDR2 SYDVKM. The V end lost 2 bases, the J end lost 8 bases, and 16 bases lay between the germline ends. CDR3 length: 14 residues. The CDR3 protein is CASSLLTELGQQYF. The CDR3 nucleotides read TGTGCCAGCAGTTTACTCACGGAGTTGGGACAGCAGTACTTC.

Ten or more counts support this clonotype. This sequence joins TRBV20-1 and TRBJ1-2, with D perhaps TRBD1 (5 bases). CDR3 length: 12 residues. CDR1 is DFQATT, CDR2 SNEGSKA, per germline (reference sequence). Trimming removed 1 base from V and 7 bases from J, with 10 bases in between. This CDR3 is CSARAGVGGYTF. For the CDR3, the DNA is TGCAGTGCTAGAGCGGGGGTAGGTGGCTACACCTTC.

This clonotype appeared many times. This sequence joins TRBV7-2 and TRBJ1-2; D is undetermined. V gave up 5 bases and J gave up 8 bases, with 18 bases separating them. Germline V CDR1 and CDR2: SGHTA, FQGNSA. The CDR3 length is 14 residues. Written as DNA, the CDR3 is TGTGCCAGCAGCCCCTCAGAAGGGTTTGGCGGCTACACCTTC. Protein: CASSPSEGFGGYTF.

The CDR3 DNA reads as TGCAGTGCTGGTCGGGACAGCTCCTACGAGCAGTACTTC. Translating it yields CSAGRDSSYEQYF. The gene calls are TRBV20-1 and TRBJ2-7; 7 bases fit TRBD1. CDR3 length: 13 amino acids. Germline values: CDR1 DFQATT, CDR2 SNEGSKA (reference sequence). The V segment lost 5 bases and the J segment 0 bases; nucleotides outside the gene matches: 4.

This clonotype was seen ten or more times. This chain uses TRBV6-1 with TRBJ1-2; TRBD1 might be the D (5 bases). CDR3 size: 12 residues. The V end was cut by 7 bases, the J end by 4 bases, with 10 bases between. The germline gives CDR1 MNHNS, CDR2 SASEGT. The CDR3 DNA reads TGTGCCAGCAAGGAAGGGACCTATGGCTACACCTTC. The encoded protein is CASKEGTYGYTF.

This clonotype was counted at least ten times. CDR3 loop: CASSSSPSLELYEQYF. Written as DNA, the CDR3 is TGTGCCAGCAGCTCAAGTCCGAGCCTAGAATTGTACGAGCAGTACTTC. The chain combines TRBV9 with TRBJ2-7; D is undetermined. Between the trimmed V and J ends, which lost 4 bases and 4 bases, there was a span of 21 bases. CDR3 size: 16 residues. The V gene's germline CDR1 is SGDLS and CDR2 YYNGEE.

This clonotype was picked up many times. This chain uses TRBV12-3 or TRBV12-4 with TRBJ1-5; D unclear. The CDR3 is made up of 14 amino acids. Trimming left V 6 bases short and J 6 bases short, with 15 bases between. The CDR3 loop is CASRPGALFQPQHF. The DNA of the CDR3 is TGTGCCAGCAGACCAGGCGCCCTCTTTCAGCCCCAGCATTTT.

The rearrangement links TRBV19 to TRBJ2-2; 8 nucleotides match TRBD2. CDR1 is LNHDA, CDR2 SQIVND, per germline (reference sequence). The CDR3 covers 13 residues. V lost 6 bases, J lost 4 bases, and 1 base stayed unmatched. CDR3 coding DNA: TGTGCCAGTAGCGGGAGGGGCACCGGGGAGCTGTTTTTT. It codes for CASSGRGTGELFF.

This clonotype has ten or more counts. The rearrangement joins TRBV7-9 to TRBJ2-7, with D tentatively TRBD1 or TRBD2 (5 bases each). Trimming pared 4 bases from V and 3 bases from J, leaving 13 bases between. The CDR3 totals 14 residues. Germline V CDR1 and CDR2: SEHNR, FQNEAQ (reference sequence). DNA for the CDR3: TGTGCCAGCAGCTCATCCGGGGCGAGCTACGAGCAGTACTTC. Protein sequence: CASSSSGASYEQYF.

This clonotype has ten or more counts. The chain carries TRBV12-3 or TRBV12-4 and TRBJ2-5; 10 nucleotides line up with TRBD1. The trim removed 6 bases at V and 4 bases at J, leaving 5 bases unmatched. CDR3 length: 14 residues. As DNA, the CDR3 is TGTGCCAGCAGCCAGACAGGGGGCCTAGAGACCCAGTACTTC. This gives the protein CASSQTGGLETQYF.

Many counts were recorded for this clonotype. The CDR3 here is CSASTGTGPYEQYF. In DNA, the CDR3 is TGCAGTGCTAGTACCGGGACAGGACCCTACGAGCAGTACTTC. This rearrangement joins TRBV20-1 to TRBJ2-7, with 8 bases identical to TRBD1. Germline V gives CDR1 DFQATT, CDR2 SNEGSKA (reference sequence). The CDR3 sequence is 14 residues long. V dropped 3 bases and J dropped 2; count of bases not matched to a gene: 6.

For the CDR3, the DNA is TGTGCCAGCAGCTCCGGACAGGATCCCTCCTACGAGCAGTACTTC. It translates to CASSSGQDPSYEQYF. The V call is TRBV12-3 or TRBV12-4, the J call TRBJ2-7, with 7 nucleotides matching TRBD1. Trimming at V came to 6 bases and at J to 0 bases, leaving 8 bases not matched to a gene. This CDR3 is built from 15 residues.

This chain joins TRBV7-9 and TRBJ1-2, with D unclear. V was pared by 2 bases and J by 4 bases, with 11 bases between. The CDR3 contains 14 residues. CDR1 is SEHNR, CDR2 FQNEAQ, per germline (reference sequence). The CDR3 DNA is TGTGCCAGCAGCTTAAGGGAGGACCTCTATGGCTACACCTTC. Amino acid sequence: CASSLREDLYGYTF.